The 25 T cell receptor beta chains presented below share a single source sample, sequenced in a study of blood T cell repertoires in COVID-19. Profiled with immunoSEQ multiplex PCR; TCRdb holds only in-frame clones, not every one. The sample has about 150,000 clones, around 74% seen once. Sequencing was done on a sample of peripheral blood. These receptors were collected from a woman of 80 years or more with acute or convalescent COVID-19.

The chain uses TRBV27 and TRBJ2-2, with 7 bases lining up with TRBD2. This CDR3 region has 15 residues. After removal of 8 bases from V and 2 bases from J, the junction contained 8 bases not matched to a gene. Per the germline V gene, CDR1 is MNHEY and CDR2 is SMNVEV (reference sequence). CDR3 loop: CASGGGGANTGELFF. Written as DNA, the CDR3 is TGTGCCAGCGGGGGGGGTGGGGCTAACACCGGGGAGCTGTTTTTT.

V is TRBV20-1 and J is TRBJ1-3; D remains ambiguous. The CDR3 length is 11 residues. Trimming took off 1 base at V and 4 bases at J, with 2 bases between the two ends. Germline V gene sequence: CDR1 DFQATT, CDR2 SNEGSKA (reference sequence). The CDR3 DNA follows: TGCAGTGCTAGAGTAGGAAACACCATATATTTT. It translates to CSARVGNTIYF.

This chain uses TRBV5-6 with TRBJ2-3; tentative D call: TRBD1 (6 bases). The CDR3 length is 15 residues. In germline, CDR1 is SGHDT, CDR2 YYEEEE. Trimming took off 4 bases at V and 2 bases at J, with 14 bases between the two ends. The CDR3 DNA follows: TGTGCCAGCAGCCCTAGGACAGTCTCCACAGATACGCAGTATTTT. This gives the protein CASSPRTVSTDTQYF.

CDR3 DNA: TGTGCCAGCAGCTTAGCCGGACACAATCAGCCCCAGCATTTT. Protein product: CASSLAGHNQPQHF. V gene TRBV7-9 combines with J gene TRBJ1-5; a weak D match, TRBD1 (5 bases). Germline CDR1 and CDR2: SEHNR and FQNEAQ (reference sequence). V was cut by 0 bases and J by 3 bases, with 6 bases left in between. The length of the CDR3 is 14 residues.

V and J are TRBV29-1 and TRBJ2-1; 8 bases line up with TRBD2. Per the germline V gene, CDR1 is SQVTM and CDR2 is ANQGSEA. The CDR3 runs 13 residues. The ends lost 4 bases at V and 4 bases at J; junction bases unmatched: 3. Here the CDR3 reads CSVAREAYNEQFF. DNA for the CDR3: TGCAGCGTTGCGCGGGAGGCATACAATGAGCAGTTCTTC.

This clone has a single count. CDR3 nucleotides: TGTGCCTGGCACGCAGGGGTAGGAAACACCATATATTTT. The encoded protein is CAWHAGVGNTIYF. The chain links TRBV30 to TRBJ1-3; possibly TRBD1 for D (6 bases). V was trimmed by 5 bases and J by 4 bases, leaving 12 bases between them. The germline CDR1 and CDR2 sequences are GTSNPN and SVGIG (reference sequence). The CDR3 spans 13 residues.

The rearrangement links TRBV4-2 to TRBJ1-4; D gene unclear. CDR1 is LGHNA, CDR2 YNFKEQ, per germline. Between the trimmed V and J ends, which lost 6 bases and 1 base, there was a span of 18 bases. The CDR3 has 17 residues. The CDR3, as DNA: TGTGCCAGCAGGGAACAAGTGACACCGCTAACTAATGAAAAACTGTTTTTT. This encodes CASREQVTPLTNEKLFF.

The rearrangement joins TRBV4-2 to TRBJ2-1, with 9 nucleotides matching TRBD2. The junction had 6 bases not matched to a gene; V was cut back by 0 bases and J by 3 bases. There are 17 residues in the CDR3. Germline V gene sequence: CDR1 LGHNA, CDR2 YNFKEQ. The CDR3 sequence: CASSQEGIAGVYNEQFF. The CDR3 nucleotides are TGTGCCAGCAGCCAAGAGGGGATAGCGGGGGTCTACAATGAGCAGTTCTTC.

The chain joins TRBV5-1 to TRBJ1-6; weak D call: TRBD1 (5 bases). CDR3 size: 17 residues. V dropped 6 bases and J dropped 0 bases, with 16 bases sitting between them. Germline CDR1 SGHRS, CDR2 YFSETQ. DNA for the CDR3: TGCGCCAGCACCCGGGGGTGGTATCCCTCCTATAATTCACCCCTCCACTTT. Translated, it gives CASTRGWYPSYNSPLHF.

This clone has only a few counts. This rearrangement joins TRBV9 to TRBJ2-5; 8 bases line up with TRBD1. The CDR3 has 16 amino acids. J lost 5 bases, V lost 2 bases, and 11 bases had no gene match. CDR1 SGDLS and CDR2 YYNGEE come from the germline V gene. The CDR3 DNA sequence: TGTGCCAGCAGCGTTGGGACAGGAGGATTTGGGGAGACCCAGTACTTC. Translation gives CASSVGTGGFGETQYF.

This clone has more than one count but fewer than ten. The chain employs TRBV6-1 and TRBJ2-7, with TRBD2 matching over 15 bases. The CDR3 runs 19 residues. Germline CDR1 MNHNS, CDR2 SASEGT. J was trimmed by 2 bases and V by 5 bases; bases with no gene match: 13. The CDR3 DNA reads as TGTGCCAGCAGTAAAGATCCGGGACTAGCGGGGGGCAACACCTACGAGCAGTACTTC. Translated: CASSKDPGLAGGNTYEQYF.

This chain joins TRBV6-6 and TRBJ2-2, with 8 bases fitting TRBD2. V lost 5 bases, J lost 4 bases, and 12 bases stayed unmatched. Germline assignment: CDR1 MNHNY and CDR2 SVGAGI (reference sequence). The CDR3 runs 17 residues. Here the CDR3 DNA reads TGTGCCAGCAGTCTCCGGGTAGCGGGGCACCTCACCGGGGAGCTGTTTTTT. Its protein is CASSLRVAGHLTGELFF.

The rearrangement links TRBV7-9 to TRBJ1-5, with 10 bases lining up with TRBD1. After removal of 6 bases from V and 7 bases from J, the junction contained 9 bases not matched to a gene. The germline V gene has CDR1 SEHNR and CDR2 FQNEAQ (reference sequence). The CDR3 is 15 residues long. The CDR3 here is CASSLGQGVWQPQHF. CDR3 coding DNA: TGTGCCAGCAGTCTCGGACAGGGGGTTTGGCAGCCCCAGCATTTT.

The CDR3 sequence: CASSGNSGRNRNEQFF. The DNA of the CDR3 is TGCGCCAGCAGCGGGAATAGCGGGAGGAATAGGAATGAGCAGTTCTTC. The rearrangement links TRBV5-1 to TRBJ2-1, with 10 bases aligning to TRBD2. This CDR3 comprises 16 residues. From germline, CDR1 is SGHRS and CDR2 YFSETQ. J lost 7 bases, V lost 4 bases, and 11 bases had no gene match.

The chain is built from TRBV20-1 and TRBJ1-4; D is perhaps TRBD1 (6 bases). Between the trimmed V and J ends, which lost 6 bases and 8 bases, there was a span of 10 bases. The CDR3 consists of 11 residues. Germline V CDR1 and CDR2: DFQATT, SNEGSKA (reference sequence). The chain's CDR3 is CSARGGEKLFF. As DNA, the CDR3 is TGCAGTGCAAGGGGGGGGGAAAAACTGTTTTTT.

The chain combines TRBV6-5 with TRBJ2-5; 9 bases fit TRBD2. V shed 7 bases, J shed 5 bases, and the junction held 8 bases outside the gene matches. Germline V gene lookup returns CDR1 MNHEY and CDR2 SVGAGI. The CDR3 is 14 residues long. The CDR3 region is CASTPPAGGETQYF. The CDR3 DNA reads TGTGCCAGCACTCCTCCCGCGGGAGGGGAGACCCAGTACTTC.

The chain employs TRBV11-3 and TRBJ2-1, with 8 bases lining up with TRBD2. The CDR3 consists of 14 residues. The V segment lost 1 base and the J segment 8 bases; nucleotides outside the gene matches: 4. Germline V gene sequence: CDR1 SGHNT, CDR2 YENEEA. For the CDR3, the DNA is TGTGCCAGCAGCTTAGGTAGCGGGATAGATGAGCAGTTCTTC. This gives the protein CASSLGSGIDEQFF.

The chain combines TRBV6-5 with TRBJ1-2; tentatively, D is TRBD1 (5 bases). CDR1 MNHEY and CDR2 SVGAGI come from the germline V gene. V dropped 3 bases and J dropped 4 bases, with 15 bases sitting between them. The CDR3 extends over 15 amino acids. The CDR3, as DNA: TGTGCCAGCAGTTATCGATCGACAGCGAGCTATGGCTACACCTTC. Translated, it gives CASSYRSTASYGYTF.

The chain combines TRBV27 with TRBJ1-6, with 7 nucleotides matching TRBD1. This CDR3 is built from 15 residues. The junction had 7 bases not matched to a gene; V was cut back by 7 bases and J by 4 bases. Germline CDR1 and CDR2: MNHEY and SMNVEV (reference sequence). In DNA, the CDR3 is TGTGCCAGCACCATCACGACAGGGTATAATTCACCCCTCCACTTT. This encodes CASTITTGYNSPLHF.

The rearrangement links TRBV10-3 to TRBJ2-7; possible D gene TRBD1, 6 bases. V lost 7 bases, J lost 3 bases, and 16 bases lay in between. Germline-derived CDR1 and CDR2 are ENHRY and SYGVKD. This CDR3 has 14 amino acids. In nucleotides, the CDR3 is TGTGCCATCAAGATTTCGACAGGTCGCTACGAGCAGTACTTC. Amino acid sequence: CAIKISTGRYEQYF.

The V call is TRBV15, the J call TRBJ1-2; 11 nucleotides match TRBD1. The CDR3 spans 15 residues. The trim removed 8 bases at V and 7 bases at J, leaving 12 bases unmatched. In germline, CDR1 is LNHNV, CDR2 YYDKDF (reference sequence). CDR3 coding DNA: TGTGCCACCTCAATTGGACAGGGGGCCTTTTTTGGCTACACCTTC. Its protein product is CATSIGQGAFFGYTF.

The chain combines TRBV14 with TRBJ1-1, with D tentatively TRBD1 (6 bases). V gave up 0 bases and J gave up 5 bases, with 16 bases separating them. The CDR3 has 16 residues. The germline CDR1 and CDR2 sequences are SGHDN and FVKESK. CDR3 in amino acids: CASSQDGGSPRTEAFF. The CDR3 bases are TGTGCCAGCAGCCAAGATGGGGGCAGCCCGAGGACTGAAGCTTTCTTT.

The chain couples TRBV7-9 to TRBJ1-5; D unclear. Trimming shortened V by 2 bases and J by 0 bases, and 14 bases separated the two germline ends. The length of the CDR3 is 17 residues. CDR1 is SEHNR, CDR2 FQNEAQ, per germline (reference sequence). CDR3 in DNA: TGTGCCAGCAGCTTATCCGCAGGAAGTTATAGCAATCAGCCCCAGCATTTT. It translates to CASSLSAGSYSNQPQHF.

CDR3 residues: CARGTGGTSYEQYF. CDR3 sequence (DNA): TGTGCCAGAGGGACGGGAGGAACCTCCTACGAGCAGTACTTC. This sequence joins TRBV2 and TRBJ2-7, with 7 bases aligning to TRBD2. The CDR3 loop spans 14 amino acids. V lost 9 bases, J lost 0 bases, and 8 bases stayed unmatched. From germline, CDR1 is SNHLY and CDR2 FYNNEI.

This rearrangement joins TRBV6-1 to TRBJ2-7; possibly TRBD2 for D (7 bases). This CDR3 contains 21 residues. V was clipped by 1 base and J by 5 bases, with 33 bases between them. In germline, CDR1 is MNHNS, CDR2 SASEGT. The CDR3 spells CASSEGRRLAVRSQGKNEQYF. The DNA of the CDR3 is TGTGCCAGCAGTGAAGGTAGACGTCTAGCGGTTAGATCCCAGGGGAAAAACGAGCAGTACTTC.